This passage covers 21 T cell receptor beta chains from one sample sequenced in a study of T cells in Graves' hyperthyroidism and ophthalmopathy. There were TCR beta CDR3 regions amplified from RNA transcripts. RT-PCR in the first round (using the HTBI primer set) targeted the TCR CDR3. Each CDR3 protein is one row after TCRdb ran MiXCR on the multiplex PCR reads. The sample contains nearly 600,000 distinct CDR3 sequences, about 15% of which appear only once. The sample consisted of blood. The receptors stem from a woman aged 25-40 years with Graves' hyperthyroidism that later progressed to Graves' ophthalmopathy.

This rearrangement joins TRBV4-1 to TRBJ2-7; 12 bases are shared with TRBD2. The CDR3 totals 19 residues. The junction had 17 bases not matched to a gene; V was cut back by 6 bases and J by 2 bases. The germline V gene encodes CDR1 MGHRA and CDR2 YSYEKL. This CDR3 reads CASSSRLLAGGQHPYEQYF. CDR3 sequence (DNA): TGCGCCAGCAGTTCCCGCTTACTAGCGGGAGGTCAACATCCCTACGAGCAGTACTTC.

About this clonotype: A clone one base away is much larger, so this may be a read error. The V call is TRBV20-1, the J call TRBJ2-3, with TRBD2 matching over 9 bases. The V segment lost 5 bases and the J segment 1 base; nucleotides outside the gene matches: 4. From germline, CDR1 is DFQATT and CDR2 SNEGSKA (reference sequence). The CDR3 sequence is 14 residues long. In DNA form, the CDR3 reads TGCAGTGCTGGACTAGCGAGGGGCACAGATACGCAGTATTTT. This encodes CSAGLARGTDTQYF.

At least ten counts were recorded for this clonotype. This chain links TRBV2 with TRBJ2-4; D not certain. The germline CDR1 and CDR2 sequences are SNHLY and FYNNEI. This CDR3 comprises 15 residues. V lost 0 bases to trimming and J lost 0 bases, with 6 bases between them. CDR3 sequence: CASSEAELAKNIQYF. Written as DNA, the CDR3 is TGTGCCAGCAGTGAAGCGGAGCTAGCCAAAAACATTCAGTACTTC. Full variable domain (remainder filled in from reference TRBV2 and TRBJ2-4): EPEVTQTPSHQVTQMGQEVILRCVPISNHLYFYWYRQILGQKVEFLVSFYNNEISEKSEIFDDQFSVERPDGSNFTLKIRSTKLEDSAMYFCASSEAELAKNIQYFGAGTRLSVL.

Many counts were recorded for this clonotype. The rearrangement links TRBV19 to TRBJ2-7; TRBD1 might be the D (5 bases). Trimming removed 5 bases from V and 3 bases from J, with 14 bases in between. This CDR3 contains 14 residues. Germline CDR1 and CDR2: LNHDA and SQIVND (reference sequence). The CDR3 sequence is CASSFAPGLYEQYF. The CDR3 coding sequence is TGTGCCAGTAGTTTTGCCCCAGGGCTCTACGAGCAGTACTTC.

Ten or more counts support this clonotype. The genes are TRBV11-2 and TRBJ2-5, with 9 nucleotides matching TRBD1. V shed 4 bases and J 4 bases; nucleotides not matched to a gene: 4. Per germline, CDR1 SGHAT and CDR2 FQNNGV. The CDR3 totals 14 residues. The CDR3, as DNA: TGTGCCAGCAGCTCGCCGGGACAGGGAGAGACCCAGTACTTC. Its protein product is CASSSPGQGETQYF.

This clonotype has a count of ten or more. The chain carries TRBV2 and TRBJ1-5; D is unclear. Germline CDR1 reads SNHLY; CDR2 reads FYNNEI. Trimming stripped 1 base from V and 9 bases from J, with 4 bases between. This CDR3 comprises 11 residues. This CDR3 reads CASSEGVPQHF. CDR3 DNA: TGTGCCAGCAGTGAAGGGGTGCCCCAGCATTTT.

This clonotype was picked up many times. V gene TRBV11-2 combines with J gene TRBJ1-1, with no clear D. Trimming shortened V by 1 base and J by 7 bases, and 4 bases separated the two germline ends. CDR1 and CDR2 (germline): SGHAT, FQNNGV. This CDR3 has 11 residues. The CDR3 DNA reads as TGTGCCAGCAGCTTAGGCAATGAAGCTTTCTTT. Its translation is CASSLGNEAFF.

The CDR3 DNA reads TGTGCCAGCAGTCAGTCTACAGCGAACACTGAAGCTTTCTTT. Translating it yields CASSQSTANTEAFF. This sequence joins TRBV12-3 or TRBV12-4 and TRBJ1-1, with no clear D. This CDR3 has 14 residues. With 5 bases removed from V and 1 base from J, the gap between germline ends came to 11 bases.

The chain has TRBV19 and TRBJ2-1; D possibly corresponds to TRBD2 (6 bases). This CDR3 region has 15 residues. Trimming stripped 6 bases from V and 8 bases from J, with 20 bases between. Per the germline V gene, CDR1 is LNHDA and CDR2 is SQIVND (reference sequence). The DNA of the CDR3 is TGTGCCAGTAGATCCCTTACGGGAGTAAGCCATGAGCAGTTCTTC. Protein: CASRSLTGVSHEQFF.

This clonotype appeared once. A much larger clonotype is one base distant, so this may be a read error. V and J are TRBV29-1 and TRBJ2-4, with D maybe TRBD1 (5 bases). Judging by the DNA end, TRBJ2-1 fits better; the J call may be wrong. Germline CDR1 reads SQVTM; CDR2 reads ANQGSEA. This CDR3 comprises 12 residues. CDR3 nucleotides: TGCAGCGTTGGACACCAAAAGGACATTCAGTTCTTC. As protein: CSVGHQKDIQFF.

Concerning this clonotype itself: The CDR3 does not end in the conserved phenylalanine or tryptophan, so this is likely a read error. The rearrangement uses TRBV29-1 and TRBJ1-2; D unclear. Germline V lookup: CDR1 SQVTM, CDR2 ANQGSEA. Trimming removed 8 bases from V and 5 bases from J, with 18 bases in between. CDR3 length: 13 residues. CDR3 bases: TGCAGCCTCAAGGGAGGGTCGGAATATGGCTACACCCTC. Its translation is CSLKGGSEYGYTL.

This chain uses TRBV5-5 with TRBJ2-3, with TRBD2 matching 7 bases. After removal of 3 bases from V and 5 bases from J, the junction contained 6 bases not matched to a gene. CDR3 length equals 14 residues. Germline V gives CDR1 SGHKS, CDR2 YYEKEE (reference sequence). The CDR3 here is CASSWRETGDTQYF. Here the CDR3 DNA reads TGTGCCAGCAGCTGGCGGGAGACCGGAGATACGCAGTATTTT.

J is TRBJ2-7 and V is TRBV25-1; tentatively, D is TRBD1 (5 bases). Trimming stripped 3 bases from V and 2 bases from J, with 11 bases between. CDR3 length: 14 residues. Germline CDR1 and CDR2: MGHDK and SYGVNS. The chain's CDR3 is CASSDLDRAYEQYF. In DNA, the CDR3 is TGTGCCAGCAGTGATCTAGACAGAGCCTACGAGCAGTACTTC.

There are many counts of this clonotype. CDR3 bases: TGTGCCAGCAGTTTGGGACTAGCGGGAGTGTACGAGCAGTACTTC. Translation: CASSLGLAGVYEQYF. The rearrangement links TRBV7-2 to TRBJ2-7, with 14 bases identical to TRBD2. J was trimmed by 4 bases and V by 6 bases; bases with no gene match: 5. Germline V gene lookup returns CDR1 SGHTA and CDR2 FQGNSA. This CDR3 spans 15 amino acids. The complete variable domain, with remaining parts taken from reference TRBV7-2 and TRBJ2-7, reads GAGVSQSPSNKVTEKGKDVELRCDPISGHTALYWYRQSLGQGLEFLIYFQGNSAPDKSGLPSDRFSAERTGGSVSTLTIQRTQQEDSAVYLCASSLGLAGVYEQYFGPGTRLTVT.

There are a few counts of this clonotype. The chain has TRBV4-2 and TRBJ2-5; 14 nucleotides line up with TRBD2. This CDR3 spans 15 amino acids. In germline, CDR1 is LGHNA, CDR2 YNFKEQ. After removal of 3 bases from V and 4 bases from J, the junction contained 1 base not matched to a gene. The CDR3 loop is CASSQGTSGRETQYF. DNA of the CDR3: TGTGCCAGCAGCCAGGGGACTAGCGGGAGAGAGACCCAGTACTTC.

This clonotype appeared a few times. The chain combines TRBV9 with TRBJ2-1; 14 bases align to TRBD2. The CDR3 has 20 residues. V lost 4 bases, J lost 5 bases, and 17 bases stayed unmatched. Germline CDR1 reads SGDLS; CDR2 reads YYNGEE. As DNA, the CDR3 is TGTGCCAGCAGCCGAGGACTAGCGGGAGGCGGTACGGGAGTGGACAATGAGCAGTTCTTC. This encodes CASSRGLAGGGTGVDNEQFF.

In its sample, this clonotype was seen a few times. In DNA form, the CDR3 reads TGTGCCAGCAGCGTAGCTCCCAGCGGGAGGTCCCACGAGCAGTACTTC. It specifies CASSVAPSGRSHEQYF. The chain combines TRBV9 with TRBJ2-7, with 9 bases aligning to TRBD2. Germline V lookup: CDR1 SGDLS, CDR2 YYNGEE. The V segment lost 0 bases and the J segment 5 bases; nucleotides outside the gene matches: 9. The CDR3 extends over 16 amino acids.

As to this clonotype: A read error is possible here, since a much larger clone lies one base away. The CDR3 carries no conserved terminal phenylalanine or tryptophan, so it likely arises from a read error. The chain has TRBV11-1 and TRBJ2-7; 8 nucleotides align to TRBD2. J gave up 5 bases and V 5 bases, and 5 bases lay outside the gene matches. Germline CDR1 SGHAT, CDR2 FQDESV (reference sequence). This CDR3 is built from 13 residues. CDR3 residues: CASSLSGTHEQYL. Here the CDR3 DNA reads TGTGCCAGCAGCCTTAGCGGGACCCACGAGCAGTACCTC.

This clonotype was observed a handful of times. This chain joins TRBV10-3 and TRBJ1-2; D is possibly TRBD1 (6 bases). The CDR3 contains 14 residues. CDR1 and CDR2 (germline): ENHRY, SYGVKD. V was shortened by 7 bases and J by 2 bases, with 14 bases between the two germline ends. As DNA, the CDR3 is TGTGCCATCAACAGGGACCGGGACAACTATGGCTACACCTTC. Residues: CAINRDRDNYGYTF.

This clonotype was detected ten times or more. The DNA of the CDR3 is TGTGCCACCAGTGATTTTCCACAGGGGAGAGGGACCCAGTACTTC. It yields the protein CATSDFPQGRGTQYF. The V and J genes are TRBV24-1 and TRBJ2-5, with TRBD1 matching 7 bases. CDR3 length equals 15 residues. With 1 base clipped from V and 7 bases from J, the junction kept 8 bases outside the gene matches. Germline assignment: CDR1 KGHDR and CDR2 SFDVKD.

This clonotype was recorded many times. The chain recombines TRBV29-1 with TRBJ2-5; D unclear. V was trimmed by 2 bases and J by 2 bases, leaving 6 bases between them. The CDR3 extends over 12 amino acids. Germline lookup yields CDR1 SQVTM and CDR2 ANQGSEA. CDR3 nucleotides: TGCAGCGTTGAAACGGCGCAAGAGACCCAGTACTTC. Its protein product is CSVETAQETQYF.